This T cell receptor (beta chain) was recovered during a study of post-analysis software for immune sequencing data. Study as a whole: Clinical courses comprised relapsing-remitting, secondary progressive and progressive-relapsing multiple sclerosis.

Study conclusions and caveats: Samples made in the same batch grouped tightly together by F measure. Controls significantly exceeded multiple sclerosis patients in normalized Chao1 diversity.

Unique molecular identifiers were carried by the TCR beta cDNA libraries. T cells numbering about 0.9 to 10 million yielded cDNA molecules that totaled roughly 500,000. TCRdb re-derived calls from the PCR reads in MiXCR, one entry per CDR3 protein. Among 400,000 to 500,000 distinct CDR3 sequences listed, approximately 37% were seen once. About this clonotype: Its target is not known.

Input material: blood. This TCR derives from a girl under 10 years old with multiple sclerosis.

The CDR3 region is CASSLRSGGSGANVLTF. The CDR3 DNA is TGCGCCAGCAGCTTGCGTTCGGGAGGGTCCGGGGCCAACGTCCTGACTTTC. This chain connects TRBV5-1 to TRBJ2-6; the match to TRBD2 covers 8 bases. Trimming removed 1 base from V and 4 bases from J; junction bases left unmatched: 7. Per the germline V gene, CDR1 is SGHRS and CDR2 is YFSETQ. This CDR3 is 17 amino acids long.